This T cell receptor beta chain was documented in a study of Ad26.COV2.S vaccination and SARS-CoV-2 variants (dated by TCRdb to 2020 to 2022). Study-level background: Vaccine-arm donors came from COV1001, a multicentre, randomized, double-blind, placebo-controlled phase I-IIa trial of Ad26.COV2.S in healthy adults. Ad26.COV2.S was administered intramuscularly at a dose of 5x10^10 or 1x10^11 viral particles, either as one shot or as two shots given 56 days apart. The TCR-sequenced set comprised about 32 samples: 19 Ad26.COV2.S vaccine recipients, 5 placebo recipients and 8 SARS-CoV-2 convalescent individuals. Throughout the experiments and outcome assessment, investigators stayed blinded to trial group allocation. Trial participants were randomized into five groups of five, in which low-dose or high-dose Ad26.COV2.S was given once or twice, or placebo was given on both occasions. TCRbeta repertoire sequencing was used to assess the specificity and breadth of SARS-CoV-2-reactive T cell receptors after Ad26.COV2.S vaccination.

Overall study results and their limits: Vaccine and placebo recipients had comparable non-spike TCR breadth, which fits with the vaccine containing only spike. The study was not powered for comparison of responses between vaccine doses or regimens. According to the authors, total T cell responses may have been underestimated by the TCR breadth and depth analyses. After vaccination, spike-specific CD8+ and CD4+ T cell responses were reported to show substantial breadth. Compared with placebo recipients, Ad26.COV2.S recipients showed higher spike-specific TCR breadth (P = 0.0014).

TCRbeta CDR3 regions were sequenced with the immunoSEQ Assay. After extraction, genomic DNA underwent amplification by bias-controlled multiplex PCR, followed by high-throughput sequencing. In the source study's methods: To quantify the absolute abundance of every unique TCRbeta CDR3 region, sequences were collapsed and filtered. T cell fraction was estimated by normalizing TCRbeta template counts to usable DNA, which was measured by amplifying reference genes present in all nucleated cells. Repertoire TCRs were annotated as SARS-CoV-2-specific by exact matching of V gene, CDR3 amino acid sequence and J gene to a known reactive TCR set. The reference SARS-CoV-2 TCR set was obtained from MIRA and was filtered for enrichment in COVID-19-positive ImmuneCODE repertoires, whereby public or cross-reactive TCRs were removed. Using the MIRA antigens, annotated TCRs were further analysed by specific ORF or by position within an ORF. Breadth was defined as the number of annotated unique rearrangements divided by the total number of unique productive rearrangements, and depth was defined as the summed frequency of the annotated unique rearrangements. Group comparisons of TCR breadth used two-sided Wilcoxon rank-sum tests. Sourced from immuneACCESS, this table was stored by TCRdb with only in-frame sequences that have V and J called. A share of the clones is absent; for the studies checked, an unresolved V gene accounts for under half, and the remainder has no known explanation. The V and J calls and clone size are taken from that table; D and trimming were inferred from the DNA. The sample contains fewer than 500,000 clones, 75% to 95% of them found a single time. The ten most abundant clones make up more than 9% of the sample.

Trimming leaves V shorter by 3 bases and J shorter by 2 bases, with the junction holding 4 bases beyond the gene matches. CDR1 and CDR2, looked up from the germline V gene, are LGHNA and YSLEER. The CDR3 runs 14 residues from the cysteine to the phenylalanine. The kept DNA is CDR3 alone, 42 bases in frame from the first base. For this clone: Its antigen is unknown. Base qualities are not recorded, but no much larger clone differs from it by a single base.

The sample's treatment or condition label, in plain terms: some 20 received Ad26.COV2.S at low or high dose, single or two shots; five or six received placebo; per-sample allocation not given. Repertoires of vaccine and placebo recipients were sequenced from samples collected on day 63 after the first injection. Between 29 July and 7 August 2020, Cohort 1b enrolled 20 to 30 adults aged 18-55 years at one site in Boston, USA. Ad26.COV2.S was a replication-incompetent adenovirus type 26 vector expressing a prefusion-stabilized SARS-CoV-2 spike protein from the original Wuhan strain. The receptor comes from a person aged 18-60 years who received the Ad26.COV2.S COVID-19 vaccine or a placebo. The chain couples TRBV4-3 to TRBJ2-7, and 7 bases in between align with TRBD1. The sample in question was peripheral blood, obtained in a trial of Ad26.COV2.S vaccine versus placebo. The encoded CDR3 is CASSQGTAAYEQYF. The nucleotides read TGCGCCAGCAGCCAGGGGACAGCGGCCTACGAGCAGTACTTC.